Each of the 5 T cell receptor beta chains below was sequenced from the same sample in a study of cytomegalovirus exposure and HLA in healthy donors. In the PCR, 60 Vbeta and 13 Jbeta primers were used. Method: immunoSEQ multiplex PCR; TCRdb's copy keeps in-frame clones and lacks some. Among some 150,000 clones listed, over 65% were seen once. Sequencing used PBMCs. Receptors were obtained from a middle-aged man in good health and CMV-seropositive.

This chain uses TRBV6-5 with TRBJ2-1; the D gene is possibly TRBD2 (5 bases). This CDR3 spans 13 amino acids. V dropped 0 bases and J dropped 16 bases, with 16 bases sitting between them. Germline V CDR1 and CDR2: MNHEY, SVGAGI. CDR3 loop: CASSYSDYRRIFF. The DNA for the CDR3 is TGTGCCAGCAGTTACTCAGACTACCGAAGGATTTTCTTC.

CDR3: CASSPLNRQGDTDTQYF. The DNA of the CDR3 is TGTGCCAGCTCACCATTAAACAGACAGGGAGACACAGATACGCAGTATTTT. The chain couples TRBV18 to TRBJ2-3, with 7 bases aligning to TRBD1. Per germline, CDR1 KGHSH and CDR2 LQKENI. V shed 2 bases and J 2 bases; nucleotides not matched to a gene: 10. The CDR3 is 17 residues long. The entire variable domain, with the rest obtained from reference TRBV18 and TRBJ2-3, is as follows: NAGVMQNPRHLVRRRGQEARLRCSPMKGHSHVYWYRQLPEEGLKFMVYLQKENIIDESGMPKERFSAEFPKEGPSILRIQQVVRGDSAAYFCASSPLNRQGDTDTQYFGPGTRLTVL.

This clone occurred a few times. The chain employs TRBV7-2 and TRBJ2-7; no clear D. The germline V gene has CDR1 SGHTA and CDR2 FQGNSA. Trimming took off 5 bases at V and 0 bases at J, with 5 bases between the two ends. This CDR3 has 12 amino acids. The CDR3 nucleotides are TGTGCCAGCAGCCTGAGCTCCTACGAGCAGTACTTC. This sequence encodes CASSLSSYEQYF.

The chain couples TRBV13 to TRBJ1-2, with D perhaps TRBD1 (5 bases). Germline loops: CDR1 PRHDT, CDR2 FYEKMQ (reference sequence). The CDR3 has 15 residues. The V end was cut by 0 bases, the J end by 5 bases, with 13 bases between. Here the CDR3 DNA reads TGTGCCAGCAGCTTAGGCCAGGGCCGGGGGTATGGCTACACCTTC. The encoded protein is CASSLGQGRGYGYTF.

The chain employs TRBV9 and TRBJ2-6, with a tentative D call TRBD2 (5 bases). This CDR3 is 14 amino acids long. Germline V gene sequence: CDR1 SGDLS, CDR2 YYNGEE. The V end lost 5 bases, the J end lost 0 bases, and 6 bases lay between the germline ends. The CDR3 spells CASSAGSGANVLTF. CDR3 in DNA: TGTGCCAGCAGTGCGGGCTCTGGGGCCAACGTCCTGACTTTC.